The rows below give T cell receptor beta chains drawn from one sample of a study of cytomegalovirus exposure and HLA in healthy donors. Clones were read by immunoSEQ multiplex PCR, and TCRdb kept only the in-frame ones, dropping some. The sample includes around 110,000 clones, approximately 60% of them seen just once. Sequenced material: PBMCs. The receptors stem from a woman aged 25 to 39 in good health and CMV-seronegative. CDR3s leave out the opening cysteine and the closing phenylalanine or tryptophan. Each record gives: V gene, CDR3 protein.

>TRBV21-1
ASSKTSSGYNEQF
>TRBV7-2
ASSPSHSRAYEQY
>TRBV6-1
ASGTGTQY
>TRBV5-1
ASSLVGETYTDTQY
>TRBV4-1
ASNSGRGSTDTQY
>TRBV6-1
ASRGLAGAETQY
>TRBV5-6
ASSVSGGYSNQPQH
>TRBV5-1
ASSSGLAGGGNIQY
>TRBV6-6
ASSQLGANEQF
>TRBV9
ASSVEHDNSPLH
>TRBV15
ATSSSPGQGARAF
>TRBV2
ASSELRVGDHGYT